This T cell receptor (beta chain) was identified in a study of blood T cell repertoires in COVID-19. Study-wide background: Samples taken during acute and convalescent COVID-19 were collected in the United States, Italy and Spain. Nucleic acid was either cDNA or gDNA, and it came from T cells, B-cell-depleted T cells, or PBMCs.

The table lists this clone with a few counts. Authors' data handling: It was from reference gene primer amplification that nucleated cell counts were estimated. Some clones are missing from TCRdb's copy, which holds only in-frame ones; the method was immunoSEQ multiplex PCR. V, J and clone size derive from that table, while D and trimming were established from the DNA sequence. The sample contains 220,000 or so clones, approximately 83% of which appear only once. The sequencing sample was made of peripheral blood. The receptor comes from a woman aged 55-69 years with acute or convalescent COVID-19.

This chain's CDR3 is CASSQRQGGNTIYF. Here the CDR3 DNA reads TGTGCCAGCAGCCAACGACAGGGGGGAAACACCATATATTTT. The chain carries TRBV27 and TRBJ1-3, with 8 bases matching TRBD1. There are 14 residues in the CDR3. From germline, CDR1 is MNHEY and CDR2 SMNVEV (reference sequence). Trimming took 6 bases from V and 4 from J; bases not matched to a gene: 5.